This record covers a single T cell receptor (beta chain). Germline trimming cut 2 bases from V and 0 bases from J; bases unmatched to any gene: 4. The CDR3 is made up of 17 amino acids. Germline CDR1 and CDR2: MGHRA and YSYEKL. These data originate in a study of T cells in Graves' hyperthyroidism and ophthalmopathy. RNA transcripts gave rise to amplified TCR beta CDR3 regions. RT-PCR in the first round (using the HTBI primer set) targeted the TCR CDR3. TCRdb re-called the multiplex PCR reads with MiXCR, one entry per CDR3 protein. The sample includes 550,000 to 800,000 distinct CDR3 sequences, around 15% of them seen just once.

Input material: blood. The source is a man aged 18 to 35 with Graves' hyperthyroidism. V and J are TRBV4-1 and TRBJ2-3; 11 positions match TRBD2. The CDR3 DNA reads TGCGCCAGCAGCCAACAGACTAGCGGGGCCAGCACAGATACGCAGTATTTT. Encoded protein: CASSQQTSGASTDTQYF.